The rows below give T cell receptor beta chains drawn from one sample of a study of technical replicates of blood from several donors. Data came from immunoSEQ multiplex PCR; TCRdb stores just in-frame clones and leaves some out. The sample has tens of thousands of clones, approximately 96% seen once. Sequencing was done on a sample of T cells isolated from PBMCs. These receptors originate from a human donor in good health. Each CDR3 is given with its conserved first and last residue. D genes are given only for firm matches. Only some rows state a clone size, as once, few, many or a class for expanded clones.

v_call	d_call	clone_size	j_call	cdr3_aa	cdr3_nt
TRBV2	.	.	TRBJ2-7	CASSQQGFGDGEQYF	TGTGCCAGCAGTCAACAGGGTTTCGGCGATGGGGAGCAGTACTTC
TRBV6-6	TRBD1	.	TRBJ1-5	CASSGRQGGTQPQHF	TGTGCCAGCAGTGGAAGACAGGGAGGTACCCAGCCCCAGCATTTT
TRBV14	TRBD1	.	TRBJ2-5	CASSKDRGWLETQYF	TGTGCCAGCAGCAAGGACAGGGGCTGGTTAGAGACCCAGTACTTC
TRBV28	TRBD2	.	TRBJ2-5	CASSLDGSGSHETQYF	TGTGCCAGCAGTTTAGACGGCAGCGGGAGTCATGAGACCCAGTACTTC
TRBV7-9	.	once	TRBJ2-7	CASSLDREQYF	TGTGCCAGCAGCTTAGATCGCGAGCAGTACTTC
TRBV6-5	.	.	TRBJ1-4	CASSYSTAVGVEKLFF	TGTGCCAGCAGTTACTCGACGGCAGTCGGGGTCGAAAAACTGTTTTTT
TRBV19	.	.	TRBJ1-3	CASSIGTMSSGNTIYF	TGTGCCAGTAGTATAGGGACAATGAGCTCTGGAAACACCATATATTTT
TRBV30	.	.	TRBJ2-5	CAWSLGQGLETQYF	TGTGCCTGGAGTTTGGGCCAGGGGTTAGAGACCCAGTACTTC
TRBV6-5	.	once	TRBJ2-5	CASSYSISGKETQYF	TGTGCCAGCAGTTACTCTATTTCGGGTAAAGAGACCCAGTACTTC
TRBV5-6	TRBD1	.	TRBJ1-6	CASSFGTGVSPLHF	TGTGCCAGCAGCTTCGGGACAGGGGTTTCACCCCTCCACTTT
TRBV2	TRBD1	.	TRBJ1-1	CASRGQRSGAFF	TGTGCCAGCAGGGGACAGCGTTCAGGAGCTTTCTTT
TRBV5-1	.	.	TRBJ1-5	CASRGGGSLYQVQPQHF	TGCGCCAGCAGGGGGGGAGGGAGTCTCTATCAGGTTCAGCCCCAGCATTTT
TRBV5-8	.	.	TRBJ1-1	CASSLPGNTEAFF	TGTGCCAGCAGCTTGCCAGGGAACACTGAAGCTTTCTTT
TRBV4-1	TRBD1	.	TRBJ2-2	CASSHPGTGGGELFF	TGCGCCAGCAGCCACCCCGGGACAGGGGGCGGGGAGCTGTTTTTT
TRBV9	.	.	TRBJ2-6	CASSVASTGANVLTF	TGTGCCAGCAGCGTAGCGAGTACCGGGGCCAACGTCCTGACTTTC
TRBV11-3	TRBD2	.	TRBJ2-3	CASSSLTSGGASDTQYF	TGTGCCAGCAGCTCCCTGACTAGCGGGGGGGCCTCAGATACGCAGTATTTT
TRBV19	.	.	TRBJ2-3	CASSIPGGPDTDTQYF	TGTGCCAGTAGTATTCCCGGGGGGCCGGACACAGATACGCAGTATTTT
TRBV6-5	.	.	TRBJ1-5	CASSSETEQGPQHF	TGTGCCAGCAGTTCAGAGACGGAGCAGGGGCCCCAGCATTTT
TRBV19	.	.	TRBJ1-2	CASSMRLGSGYTF	TGTGCCAGTAGTATGAGACTTGGGAGTGGCTACACCTTC
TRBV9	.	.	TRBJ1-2	CASSVMPGTHIYGYTF	TGTGCCAGCAGCGTAATGCCAGGCACCCACATCTATGGCTACACCTTC
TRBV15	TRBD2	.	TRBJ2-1	CATSPRTSGRSYNEQFF	TGTGCCACCAGCCCTCGGACTAGCGGGAGATCCTACAATGAGCAGTTCTTC
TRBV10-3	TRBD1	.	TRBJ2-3	CAISGQGADTQYF	TGTGCCATCAGTGGCCAGGGGGCAGATACGCAGTATTTT
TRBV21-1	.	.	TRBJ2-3	CASSKEDRESSTDTQYF	TGTGCCAGCAGCAAAGAAGATAGGGAGTCTAGCACAGATACGCAGTATTTT
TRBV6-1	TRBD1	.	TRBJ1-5	CASSERQGAGNQPQHF	TGTGCCAGCAGTGAACGACAGGGGGCGGGCAATCAGCCCCAGCATTTT
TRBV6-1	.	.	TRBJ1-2	CASSEGGGNYGYTF	TGTGCCAGCAGTGAAGGCGGAGGGAACTATGGCTACACCTTC
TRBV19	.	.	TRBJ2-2	CASSSGTGELFF	TGTGCCAGTAGTAGCGGCACCGGGGAGCTGTTTTTT
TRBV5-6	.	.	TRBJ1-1	CASSFAGSMNTEAFF	TGTGCCAGCAGCTTTGCAGGATCCATGAACACTGAAGCTTTCTTT
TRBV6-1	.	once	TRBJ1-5	CASSEILSQPQHF	TGTGCCAGCAGTGAAATTCTGTCTCAGCCCCAGCATTTT
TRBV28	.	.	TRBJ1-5	CASSLGSAAGDQPQHF	TGTGCCAGCAGTCTGGGATCAGCGGCTGGAGATCAGCCCCAGCATTTT
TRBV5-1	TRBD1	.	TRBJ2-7	CASSLASMDRGYEQYF	TGCGCCAGCAGCTTGGCCTCTATGGACAGGGGTTACGAGCAGTACTTC
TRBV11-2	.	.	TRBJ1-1	CASSLSRSGHLEAFF	TGTGCCAGCAGCTTGTCTAGGAGTGGACACTTAGAAGCTTTCTTT
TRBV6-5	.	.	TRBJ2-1	CASSYSSPNEQFF	TGTGCCAGCAGTTACTCGAGTCCCAATGAGCAGTTCTTC
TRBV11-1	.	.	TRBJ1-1	CASSLGFLGSTWDTEAFF	TGTGCCAGCAGCTTAGGGTTTTTGGGCAGTACGTGGGACACTGAAGCTTTCTTT
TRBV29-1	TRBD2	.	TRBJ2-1	CSVEDLLSGSMWNEQFF	TGCAGCGTTGAAGATCTGCTTAGCGGGAGTATGTGGAATGAGCAGTTCTTC
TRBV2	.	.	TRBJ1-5	CASRGQSRYNSNQPQHF	TGTGCCAGCAGAGGACAGTCCCGTTACAATAGCAATCAGCCCCAGCATTTT
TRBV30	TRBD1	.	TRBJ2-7	CAWTSDRGVYEQYF	TGTGCCTGGACGTCGGACAGGGGGGTGTACGAGCAGTACTTC